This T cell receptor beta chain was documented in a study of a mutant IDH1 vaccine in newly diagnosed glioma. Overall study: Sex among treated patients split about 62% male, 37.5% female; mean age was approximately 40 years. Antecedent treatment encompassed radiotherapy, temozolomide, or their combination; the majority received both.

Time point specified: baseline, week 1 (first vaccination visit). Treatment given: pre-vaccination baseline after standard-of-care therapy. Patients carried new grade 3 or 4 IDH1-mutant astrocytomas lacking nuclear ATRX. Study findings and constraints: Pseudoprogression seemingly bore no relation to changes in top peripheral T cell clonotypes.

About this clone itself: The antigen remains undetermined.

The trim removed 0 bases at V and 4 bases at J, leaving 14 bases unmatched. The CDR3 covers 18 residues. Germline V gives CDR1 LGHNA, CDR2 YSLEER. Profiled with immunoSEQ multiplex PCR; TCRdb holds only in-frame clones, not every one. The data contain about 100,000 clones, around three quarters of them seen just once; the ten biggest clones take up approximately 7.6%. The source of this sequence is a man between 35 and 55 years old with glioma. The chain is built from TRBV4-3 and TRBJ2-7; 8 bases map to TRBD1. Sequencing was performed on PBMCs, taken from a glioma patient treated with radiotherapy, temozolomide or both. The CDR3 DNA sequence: TGCGCCAGCAGCCAAGATCGGAAGGACAGGGTACCCTTTTACGAGCAGTACTTC. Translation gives CASSQDRKDRVPFYEQYF.